This T cell receptor beta chain was recovered during a study of OX40 agonist ivuxolimab in advanced cancers. Of note for this clone: The target antigen is unknown.

General study findings and limits: Partly responding patients at 0.1-3.0 mg/kg showed some of the smallest clonal expansion.

CDR1 is SGHTS, CDR2 YDEGEE, per germline. The V gene lost 6 bases and the J gene lost 7 bases, with 19 bases spanning the gap. CDR3 length: 14 amino acids. Sequencing used immunoSEQ multiplex PCR; TCRdb keeps in-frame clones, though not all of them. The sample holds tens of thousands of clones, about 85% seen once. The gene calls are TRBV5-8 and TRBJ1-1; a weak D match, TRBD1 (5 bases). The origin of this receptor is an adult with an advanced solid tumor such as melanoma, head and neck, liver or kidney cancer. Sequenced material: CD4+ or CD8+ T cells sorted from blood, taken in a trial of the OX40 agonist ivuxolimab. The CDR3 loop reads CASTKGESRGEAFF. CDR3 sequence (DNA): TGTGCCAGCACCAAAGGGGAGTCTAGGGGTGAAGCTTTCTTT.